This is a list of T cell receptor beta chains from one sample in a study of shared T cell receptors in the human thymus. Here immunoSEQ multiplex PCR was the method, and the copy in TCRdb shows in-frame clones only, minus some. In the table there are hundreds of thousands of clones, around 87% of which are singletons. These same records also appear under a second study, on human thymus T cells.

Sequences were obtained from thymocytes. The receptors derive from a boy younger than two with a congenital heart defect. Each CDR3 is given without its conserved first and last residue. Size values are once, few and many counts, or a class for expanded clones, and some rows have none.

v_call,j_call,clone_size,cdr3_aa
TRBV28,TRBJ2-7,-,ASSYRTEDYEQY
TRBV5-1,TRBJ2-3,once,ASSLVASGERGTDTQY
TRBV11-1,TRBJ2-2,-,ASSLAPGLPANTGELF
TRBV6-5,TRBJ1-6,-,ASSYGQGDNSPLH
TRBV28,TRBJ1-2,-,ASSFDRSKGYT
TRBV28,TRBJ2-1,-,ASSFGRWRGRVIRYNEQF
TRBV5-4,TRBJ2-7,-,ASSPIGRHYEQY
TRBV5-1,TRBJ1-1,-,ASSLGRGRNGAMAF
TRBV27,TRBJ2-2,-,ASRLRTGRVTGELF
TRBV5-1,TRBJ1-1,-,ASSSSKDRNMNTEAF
TRBV27,TRBJ2-2,once,ASSLRREGKNTGELF
TRBV7-6,TRBJ2-3,-,ASSSRTSGGADTQY
TRBV6-6,TRBJ1-1,once,ASSYPEAVNTEAF
TRBV5-1,-,few,ASSLEAQPYEQY
TRBV13,TRBJ1-2,-,ASSQGAEYGYT
TRBV9,TRBJ2-1,once,ASSENSQGSYNEQF
TRBV7-2,TRBJ2-7,-,ASSLRGRVSRRWGEQY
TRBV5-4,TRBJ2-5,-,ASSSGLASQETQY
TRBV9,TRBJ2-1,-,ASSQPGNSGVTYNEQF
TRBV30,TRBJ2-1,-,AWSGLAGVEQF
TRBV28,TRBJ2-1,-,ASRPPEVFNEQF
TRBV28,TRBJ2-7,once,ATRLTPGQGRYEQY
TRBV28,TRBJ2-7,-,ASPPSSYEQY
TRBV14,TRBJ2-1,-,ASSQPGLGDEQF
TRBV28,TRBJ1-6,-,ASSKNRGIYSPLH
TRBV9,TRBJ2-1,-,ASSVVPAGPSYNEQF
TRBV5-8,TRBJ1-4,-,ASSFGQHATNEKLF
TRBV4-3,TRBJ2-3,-,ASSQESEFGLAGTDTQY
TRBV11-2,TRBJ2-4,-,ASSRLSSGTVFGIQY
TRBV11-1,TRBJ2-2,-,ASSSTGGHTGELF
TRBV19,TRBJ1-2,few,ASSNCGGGYT
TRBV11-3,TRBJ2-1,-,ASSLGQGPYNEQF
TRBV10-1,TRBJ1-1,-,ASRSAVKEAF
TRBV5-4,TRBJ2-2,-,ASSLDSKGQGGTGELF
TRBV15,TRBJ1-2,-,ATSVSEAPAYGYT
TRBV30,TRBJ1-5,-,AWSVGGPNQPQH
TRBV10-1,TRBJ1-1,-,ASQNRGGGVDTEAF
TRBV2,TRBJ2-7,once,ASSEEGRTGPSEQY
TRBV12-5,TRBJ1-5,-,ATSTGFDQPQH
TRBV5-1,TRBJ2-3,-,ASSFVLPVDTQY
TRBV12-5,TRBJ2-3,once,ASGAQGDTDTQY
TRBV10-3,TRBJ2-7,-,ATIAGDFAYEQY
TRBV4-2,TRBJ1-2,-,ASSQEEDRGQLPNYGYT
TRBV5-1,TRBJ1-2,-,ASSWTGEGYGYA
TRBV6-1,TRBJ2-7,once,ASSIQGCEQY
TRBV25-1,TRBJ2-1,-,ASSEYPGLGYNEQF
TRBV2,TRBJ2-1,-,ASSEPRNSHEQF
TRBV7-2,TRBJ2-7,-,ASSPGSSSGRGYEQY
TRBV28,-,once,ASSLGQGWYEQY
TRBV27,TRBJ2-1,-,ASGTNNEQF
TRBV14,TRBJ1-2,once,ASSQVGLQGAEGYT
TRBV29-1,TRBJ1-1,-,SVRAFPNTEAF
TRBV27,TRBJ2-7,-,ASSLGAGDYEQY
TRBV2,TRBJ1-2,few,ASSEALADRGNGYT
TRBV19,TRBJ2-7,-,ASSIGVGGTYEQY